The text below deals with one TCR beta chain. This clone is a singleton in its sample. The target of this receptor is not known. No qualities accompany the bases; no much larger clone lies one base away. This sample was taken from a study of CD8 T cells in seronegative destructive rheumatoid arthritis (TCRdb year 2020). Broadly, across the study: At the time of sampling, biological drugs were being given to seven out of the eight CND-RA patients. Peripheral CD8+ TCRbeta repertoires of CCP-negative destructive rheumatoid arthritis (CND-RA) patients were compared with newly diagnosed seropositive RA, seronegative RA and healthy controls. The seropositive RA, seronegative RA and healthy control comparison cohorts were taken from a previously published TCRbeta dataset and were not newly sequenced.

TCRbeta sequencing used genomic DNA from CD8+ cells, following the manufacturer's instructions. A genomics technology centre in Finland performed the TCRbeta sequencing with the immunoSEQ assay. Under the source paper's analysis protocol: Clonotype tables from the immunoSEQ preprocessing pipeline were converted to VDJtools format, and non-productive clonotypes were removed. Any sample with fewer than 10,000 reads was excluded, the remaining samples were subsampled to 10,000 reads, and most of the eight CND-RA samples made it through. Shannon-Wiener, Simpson and clonality indices were calculated with the VDJtools CalcDiversityStats function on data subsampled to 10,000 reads. To infer antigen specificity, non-singleton TCRbeta clonotypes were hard-matched against VDJdb, with no mismatches permitted. CDR3 sequences that differed by a single amino acid (Hamming distance 1) were grouped into clusters that potentially share antigen targets. After groups were resampled to six samples, public clonotypes were tested for group enrichment with one-sided Fisher's exact tests, and this procedure was repeated ten times. TCRdb re-hosts the immuneACCESS table, in-frame sequences only. Its copies lack some clones; in the studies checked, an unresolved V gene accounts for under half of them, and the cause for the rest is not known. V and J calls and clone size are as listed in that table; D and trimming were resolved from the DNA. Across this sample there are 13,000 or so clones, with under 85% seen only once. 25% to 30% of the sample is taken by the ten largest.

Reading from cysteine to phenylalanine, the CDR3 counts 12 amino acids. Here the CDR3 DNA is all that survives: 36 bases in frame from base 1. The germline V gene specifies SNHLY as CDR1 and FYNNEI as CDR2. The V end gives up 7 bases and the J end 5 bases, leaving 3 bases in the junction not matched to a gene. CND-RA patients tested negative on the clinical CCP2 antibody test, and even with active therapy their joint destruction kept progressing. Every CND-RA patient showed typical joint destruction in the wrists and ankles and had failed conventional anti-rheumatic therapy. Instead of being sampled at diagnosis, CND-RA patients were sampled after long disease histories, which in several cases spanned decades. Each patient provided roughly 45 millilitres of EDTA-anticoagulated peripheral blood. Density gradient separation with Ficoll-Paque PLUS was used to isolate peripheral blood mononuclear cells. AutoMACS magnetic bead positive selection was used to isolate CD8+ cells from fresh or cryopreserved PBMCs, and flow cytometry was used to check purity. Genomic DNA was extracted with Nucleospin Tissue or Tissue XS kits and quantified on a Qubit 2.0 fluorometer.

Paper-wide results and their limitations: The small size of the CND-RA cohort was noted as a limitation of the study. CND-RA patients appeared to carry a distinct set of enriched public clonotypes, which the authors read as support for a separate disease subset. No public clonotype enrichment survived Benjamini-Hochberg correction across the 117,399 clonotypes tested. CND-RA repertoires showed more CMV-reactive and fewer influenza A-reactive CD8+ TCRbeta sequences than controls and other RA subtypes. Because no diagnostic samples were available, the TCR repertoire differences may partly reflect poor disease control over the years rather than being present at onset. After adjustment for age, less diverse and more clonal CD8+ TCRbeta repertoires appeared to be present in CND-RA patients than in other RA subtypes.

The clonotype was recovered from a woman aged 30-55 years with seronegative destructive rheumatoid arthritis. The sequenced sample consisted of CD8+ T cells from blood. The chain is assembled from TRBV2 and TRBJ2-7, with 9 central nucleotides matching TRBD1. The nucleotide sequence reads TGTGCCAGCACGGACAGGGGTAACGAGCAGTACTTC. This yields the protein CASTDRGNEQYF. Full variable domain (CDR3 extended with the reference TRBV2 and TRBJ2-7 proteins): EPEVTQTPSHQVTQMGQEVILRCVPISNHLYFYWYRQILGQKVEFLVSFYNNEISEKSEIFDDQFSVERPDGSNFTLKIRSTKLEDSAMYFCASTDRGNEQYFGPGTRLTVT.